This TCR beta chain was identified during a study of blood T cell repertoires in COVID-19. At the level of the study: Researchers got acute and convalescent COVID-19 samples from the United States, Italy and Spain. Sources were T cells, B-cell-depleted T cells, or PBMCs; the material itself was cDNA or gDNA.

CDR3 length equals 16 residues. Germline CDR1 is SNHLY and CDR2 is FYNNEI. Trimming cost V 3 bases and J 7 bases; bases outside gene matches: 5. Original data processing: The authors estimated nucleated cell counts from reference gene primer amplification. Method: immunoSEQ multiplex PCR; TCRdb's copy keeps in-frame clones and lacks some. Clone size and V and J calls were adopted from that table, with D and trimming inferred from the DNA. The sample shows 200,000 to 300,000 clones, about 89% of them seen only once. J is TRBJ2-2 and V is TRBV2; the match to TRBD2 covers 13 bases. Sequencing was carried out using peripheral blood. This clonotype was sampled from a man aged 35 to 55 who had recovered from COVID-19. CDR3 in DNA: TGTGCCAGCAGTGAGATGGGACTAGCGGGGTTCGGGGAGCTGTTTTTT. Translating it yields CASSEMGLAGFGELFF.